This T cell receptor beta chain was sequenced during a study of technical replicates of blood from a few donors. The V gene end was trimmed by 6 bases and the J gene end by 2 bases; junction bases not matched to a gene: 0. The CDR3 contains 13 residues. Germline CDR1 and CDR2: MNHNY and SVGAGI (reference sequence). Assay used: immunoSEQ multiplex PCR; TCRdb lists only in-frame clones, some missing. The sample lists about 66,000 clones; roughly 92% were seen once. This TCR was sampled from a human donor in good health. The specimen sequenced was T cells isolated from PBMCs. The chain uses TRBV6-6 and TRBJ2-5, with 10 bases that match TRBD2. The CDR3 protein is CASRGLAQETQYF. The CDR3, as DNA: TGTGCCAGCAGGGGACTAGCGCAAGAGACCCAGTACTTC.